The source of this T cell receptor beta chain is a study of shared clonotypes between healthy human individuals. The junction had 19 bases not matched to a gene; V was cut back by 7 bases and J by 7 bases. Germline V gives CDR1 SEHNR, CDR2 FQNEAQ (reference sequence). The CDR3 spans 19 residues. Clones were sequenced by immunoSEQ multiplex PCR, and TCRdb holds only the in-frame ones, with some missing. The data hold under 850,000 clones, with about two thirds observed a single time. This chain connects TRBV7-9 to TRBJ2-1; 13 bases align to TRBD2. The sample was memory CD4+ T cells sorted from blood. Subset specified: CD45RA-negative fraction. The clonotype comes from a woman aged 30 to 39 in good health. This CDR3 is CASILSGGTSGIPWNEQFF. Written as DNA, the CDR3 is TGTGCCAGCATCCTCTCGGGAGGGACTAGCGGGATCCCTTGGAATGAGCAGTTCTTC.